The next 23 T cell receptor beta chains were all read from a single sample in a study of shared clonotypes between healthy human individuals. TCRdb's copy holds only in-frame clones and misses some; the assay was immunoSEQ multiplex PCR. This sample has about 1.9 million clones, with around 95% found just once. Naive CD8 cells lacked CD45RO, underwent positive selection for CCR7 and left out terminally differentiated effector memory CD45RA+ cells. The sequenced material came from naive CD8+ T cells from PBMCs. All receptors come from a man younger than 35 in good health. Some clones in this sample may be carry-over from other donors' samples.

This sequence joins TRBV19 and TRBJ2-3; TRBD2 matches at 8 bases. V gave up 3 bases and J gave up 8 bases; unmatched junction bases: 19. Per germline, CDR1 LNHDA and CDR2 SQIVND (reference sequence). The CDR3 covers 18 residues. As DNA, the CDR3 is TGTGCCAGTAGTATTGACTTGGTGGCGGGAGGCATGGCTGGTACGCAGTATTTT. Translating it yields CASSIDLVAGGMAGTQYF. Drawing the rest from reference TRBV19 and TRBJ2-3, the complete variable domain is DGGITQSPKYLFRKEGQNVTLSCEQNLNHDAMYWYRQDPGQGLRLIYYSQIVNDFQKGDIAEGYSVSREKKESFPLTVTSAQKNPTAFYLCASSIDLVAGGMAGTQYFGPGTRLTVL.

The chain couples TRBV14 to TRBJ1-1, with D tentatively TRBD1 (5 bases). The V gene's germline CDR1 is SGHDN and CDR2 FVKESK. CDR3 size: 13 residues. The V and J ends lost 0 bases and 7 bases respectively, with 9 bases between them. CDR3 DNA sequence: TGTGCCAGCAGCCAAGATGGGAGGGGTGAAGCTTTCTTT. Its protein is CASSQDGRGEAFF.

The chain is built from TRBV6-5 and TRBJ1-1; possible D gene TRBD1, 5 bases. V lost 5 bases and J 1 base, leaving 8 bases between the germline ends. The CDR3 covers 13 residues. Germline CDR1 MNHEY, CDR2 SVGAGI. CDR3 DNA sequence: TGTGCCAGCAGTACCACAGGGAACACTGAAGCTTTCTTT. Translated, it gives CASSTTGNTEAFF.

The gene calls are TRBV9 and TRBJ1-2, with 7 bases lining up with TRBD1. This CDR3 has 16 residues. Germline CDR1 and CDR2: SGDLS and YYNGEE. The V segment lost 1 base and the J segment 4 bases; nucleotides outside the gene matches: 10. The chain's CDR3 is CASSVPRVGGAYGYTF. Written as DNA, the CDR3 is TGTGCCAGCAGCGTACCCCGCGTAGGGGGCGCCTATGGCTACACCTTC.

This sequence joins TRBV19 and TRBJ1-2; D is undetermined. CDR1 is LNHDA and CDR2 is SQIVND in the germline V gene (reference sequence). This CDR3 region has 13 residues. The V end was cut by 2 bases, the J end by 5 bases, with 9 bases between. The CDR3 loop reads CASSIIPGYGYTF. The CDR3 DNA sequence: TGTGCCAGTAGTATAATCCCCGGGTATGGCTACACCTTC.

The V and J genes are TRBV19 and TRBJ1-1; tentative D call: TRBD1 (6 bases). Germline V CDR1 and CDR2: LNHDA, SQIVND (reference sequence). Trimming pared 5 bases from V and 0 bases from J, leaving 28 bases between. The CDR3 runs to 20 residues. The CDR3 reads CASSGSPRTGGYRMNTEAFF. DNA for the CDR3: TGTGCCAGTAGTGGTTCACCGAGAACGGGGGGCTATCGAATGAACACTGAAGCTTTCTTT.

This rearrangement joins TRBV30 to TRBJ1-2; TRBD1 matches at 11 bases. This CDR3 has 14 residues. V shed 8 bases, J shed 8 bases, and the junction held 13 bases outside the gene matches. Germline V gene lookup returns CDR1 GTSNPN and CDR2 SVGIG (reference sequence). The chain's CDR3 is CALKGTGGYEGYTF. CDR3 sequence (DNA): TGTGCCCTCAAGGGGACAGGGGGTTATGAAGGCTACACCTTC.

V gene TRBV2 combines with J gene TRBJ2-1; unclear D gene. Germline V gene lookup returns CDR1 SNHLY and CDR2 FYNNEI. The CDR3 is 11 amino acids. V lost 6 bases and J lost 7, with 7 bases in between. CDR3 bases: TGTGCCAGCAGGCTGTGGAATGAGCAGTTCTTC. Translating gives CASRLWNEQFF.

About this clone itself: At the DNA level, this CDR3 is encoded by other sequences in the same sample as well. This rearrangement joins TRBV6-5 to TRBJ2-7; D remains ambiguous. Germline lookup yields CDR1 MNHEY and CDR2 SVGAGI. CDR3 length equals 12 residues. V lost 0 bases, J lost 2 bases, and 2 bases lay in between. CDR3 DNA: TGTGCCAGCAGTTACTCGCCCTACGAGCAGTACTTC. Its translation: CASSYSPYEQYF.

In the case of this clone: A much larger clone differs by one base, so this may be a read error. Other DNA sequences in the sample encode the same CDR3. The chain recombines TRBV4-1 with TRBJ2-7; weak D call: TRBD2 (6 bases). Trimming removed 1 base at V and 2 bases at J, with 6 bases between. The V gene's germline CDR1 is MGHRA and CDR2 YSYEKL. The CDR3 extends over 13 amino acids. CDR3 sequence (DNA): TGCGCCAGCAGCCAAGGACTAGCCTACGAGCAGTACTTC. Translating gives CASSQGLAYEQYF.

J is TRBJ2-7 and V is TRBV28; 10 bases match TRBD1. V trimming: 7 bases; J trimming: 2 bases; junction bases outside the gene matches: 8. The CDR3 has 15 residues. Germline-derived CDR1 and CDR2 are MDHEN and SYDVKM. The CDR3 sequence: CASNPRDRGTYEQYF. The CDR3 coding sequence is TGTGCCAGCAACCCCCGGGACAGGGGAACCTACGAGCAGTACTTC. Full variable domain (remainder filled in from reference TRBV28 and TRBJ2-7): DVKVTQSSRYLVKRTGEKVFLECVQDMDHENMFWYRQDPGLGLRLIYFSYDVKMKEKGDIPEGYSVSREKKERFSLILESASTNQTSMYLCASNPRDRGTYEQYFGPGTRLTVT.

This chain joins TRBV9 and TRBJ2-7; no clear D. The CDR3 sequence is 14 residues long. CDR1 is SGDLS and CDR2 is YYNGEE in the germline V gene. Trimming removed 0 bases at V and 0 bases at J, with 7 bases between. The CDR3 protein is CASSVDFYSYEQYF. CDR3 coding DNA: TGTGCCAGCAGCGTAGACTTCTACTCCTACGAGCAGTACTTC.

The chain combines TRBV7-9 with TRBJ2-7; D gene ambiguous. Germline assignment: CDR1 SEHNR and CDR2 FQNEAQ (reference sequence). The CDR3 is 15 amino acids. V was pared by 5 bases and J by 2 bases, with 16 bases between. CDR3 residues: CASSLGFGTPYEQYF. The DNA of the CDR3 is TGTGCCAGCAGCCTCGGTTTCGGCACCCCCTACGAGCAGTACTTC.

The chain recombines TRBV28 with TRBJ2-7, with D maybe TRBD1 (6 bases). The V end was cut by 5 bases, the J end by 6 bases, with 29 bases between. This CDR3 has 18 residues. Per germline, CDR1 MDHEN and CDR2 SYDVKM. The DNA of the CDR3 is TGTGCCAGCAGTCCCAACCTCGCCCTACAGGGTAGGGTGCGCGAGCAGTACTTC. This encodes CASSPNLALQGRVREQYF.

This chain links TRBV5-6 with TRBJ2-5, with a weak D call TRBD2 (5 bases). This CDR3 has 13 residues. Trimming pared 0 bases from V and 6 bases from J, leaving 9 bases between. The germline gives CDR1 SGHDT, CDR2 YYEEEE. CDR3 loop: CASSLGTGKTQYF. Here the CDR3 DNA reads TGTGCCAGCAGCTTGGGGACCGGGAAGACCCAGTACTTC.

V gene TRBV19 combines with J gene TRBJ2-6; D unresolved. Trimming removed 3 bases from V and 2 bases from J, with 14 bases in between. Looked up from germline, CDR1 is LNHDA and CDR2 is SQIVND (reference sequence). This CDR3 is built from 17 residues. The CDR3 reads CASSISPIEPGANVLTF. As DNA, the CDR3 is TGTGCCAGTAGTATTAGCCCGATCGAGCCTGGGGCCAACGTCCTGACTTTC.

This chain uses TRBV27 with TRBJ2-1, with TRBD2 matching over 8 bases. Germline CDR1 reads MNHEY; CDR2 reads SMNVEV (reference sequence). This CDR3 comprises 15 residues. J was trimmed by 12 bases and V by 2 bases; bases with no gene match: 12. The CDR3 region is CASSLLPAGASWQFF. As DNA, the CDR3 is TGTGCCAGCAGTTTACTGCCAGCGGGAGCCTCTTGGCAGTTCTTC.

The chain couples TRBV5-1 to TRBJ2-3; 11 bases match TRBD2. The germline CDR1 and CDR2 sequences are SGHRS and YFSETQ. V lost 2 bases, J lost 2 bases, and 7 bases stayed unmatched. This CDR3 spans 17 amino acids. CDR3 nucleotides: TGCGCCAGCAGCTTTTTGGGACTAGCGGAGACCACAGATACGCAGTATTTT. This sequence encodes CASSFLGLAETTDTQYF.

The CDR3 here is CASNSGPGISTDTQYF. CDR3 DNA: TGTGCCAGCAATTCGGGGCCCGGGATATCCACAGATACGCAGTATTTT. The J gene is TRBJ2-3, the V gene TRBV27; either TRBD1 or TRBD2 may supply D (5 bases each). CDR3 length: 16 amino acids. V dropped 7 bases and J dropped 2 bases, with 19 bases sitting between them. Germline V gene sequence: CDR1 MNHEY, CDR2 SMNVEV (reference sequence).

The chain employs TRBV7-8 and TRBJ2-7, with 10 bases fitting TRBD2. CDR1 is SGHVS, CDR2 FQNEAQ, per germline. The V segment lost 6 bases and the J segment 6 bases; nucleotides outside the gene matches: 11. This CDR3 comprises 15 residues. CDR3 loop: CASRRTGLAAGEQYF. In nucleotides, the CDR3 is TGTGCCAGCAGACGAACCGGACTAGCGGCCGGCGAGCAGTACTTC. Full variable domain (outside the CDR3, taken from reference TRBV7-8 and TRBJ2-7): GAGVSQSPRYKVAKRGQDVALRCDPISGHVSLFWYQQALGQGPEFLTYFQNEAQLDKSGLPSDRFFAERPEGSVSTLKIQRTQQEDSAVYLCASRRTGLAAGEQYFGPGTRLTVT.

The CDR3 DNA reads as TGTGCCAGCAGCTTGAGGGAGGGGCTCAATGAGCAGTTCTTC. Translated: CASSLREGLNEQFF. The chain has TRBV5-4 and TRBJ2-1, with 7 bases identical to TRBD2. CDR1 and CDR2 (germline): SGHNT, YYREEE (reference sequence). Trimming removed 1 base from V and 6 bases from J; junction bases left unmatched: 4. The CDR3 is 14 amino acids.

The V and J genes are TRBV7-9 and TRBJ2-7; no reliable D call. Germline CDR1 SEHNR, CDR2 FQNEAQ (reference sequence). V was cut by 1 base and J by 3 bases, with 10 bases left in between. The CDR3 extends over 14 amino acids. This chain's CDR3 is CASSLVLPGYEQYF. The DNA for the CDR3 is TGTGCCAGCAGCTTAGTCCTACCGGGCTACGAGCAGTACTTC.

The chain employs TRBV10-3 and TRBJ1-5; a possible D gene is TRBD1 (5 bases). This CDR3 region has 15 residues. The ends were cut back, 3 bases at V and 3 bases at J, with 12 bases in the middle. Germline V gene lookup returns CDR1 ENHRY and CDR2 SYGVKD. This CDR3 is CAISDHRQNNQPQHF. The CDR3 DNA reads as TGTGCCATCAGTGATCATCGACAGAACAATCAGCCCCAGCATTTT.